The sample holds a few counts of the clone carrying this T cell receptor beta chain. Antigen specificity is unknown. The CDR3 runs to 16 residues. J gave up 4 bases and V 3 bases, and 10 bases lay outside the gene matches. In germline, CDR1 is SGHKS, CDR2 YYEKEE (reference sequence). This specimen belongs to a study of cytomegalovirus exposure and HLA in healthy donors. The study's findings and limits: TCR beta chain V- and J-gene trimming was linked, in a later analysis, to a missense variant in DCLRE1C. Most TCR beta V segments were productive about 87% or about 30% of the time in an earlier analysis.

Researchers ran the PCR with 60 Vbeta and 13 Jbeta primers. Clones were sequenced by immunoSEQ multiplex PCR, and TCRdb holds only the in-frame ones, with some missing. The sample comprises some 70,000 clones, around 72% of which are singletons, and around 15% rests with the top ten. The source material was PBMCs. The clonotype originates from a male donor in good health and CMV-seropositive. The chain has TRBV5-5 and TRBJ2-5, with TRBD1 matching over 9 bases. The chain's CDR3 is CASSSPGRDRVETQYF. For the CDR3, the DNA is TGTGCCAGCAGCTCGCCCGGCCGGGACAGGGTAGAGACCCAGTACTTC.